This T cell receptor beta chain was identified during a study of beta chain features in type 1 diabetes. Since all of the isolated RNA was reverse transcribed, expressed TCRB transcripts were what got sequenced. Some clones are missing from TCRdb's copy, which holds only in-frame ones; the method was immunoSEQ multiplex PCR. The repertoire holds roughly 380,000 clones, with about 18% as singletons. This clone was recorded a few times. There are 13 residues in the CDR3. The V gene's germline CDR1 is SQVTM and CDR2 ANQGSEA. The germline V and J ends were trimmed by 2 bases and 1 base, with 7 bases remaining between them.

The TCR was taken from a woman aged 18-29 years in good health. The sample consisted of naive CD4+ T cells from blood. This chain uses TRBV29-1 with TRBJ2-3, with D possibly matching TRBD1 (5 bases). CDR3 sequence reads: CSVEPRGTDTQYF. The CDR3 region has the DNA TGCAGCGTTGAACCCAGGGGCACAGATACGCAGTATTTT.